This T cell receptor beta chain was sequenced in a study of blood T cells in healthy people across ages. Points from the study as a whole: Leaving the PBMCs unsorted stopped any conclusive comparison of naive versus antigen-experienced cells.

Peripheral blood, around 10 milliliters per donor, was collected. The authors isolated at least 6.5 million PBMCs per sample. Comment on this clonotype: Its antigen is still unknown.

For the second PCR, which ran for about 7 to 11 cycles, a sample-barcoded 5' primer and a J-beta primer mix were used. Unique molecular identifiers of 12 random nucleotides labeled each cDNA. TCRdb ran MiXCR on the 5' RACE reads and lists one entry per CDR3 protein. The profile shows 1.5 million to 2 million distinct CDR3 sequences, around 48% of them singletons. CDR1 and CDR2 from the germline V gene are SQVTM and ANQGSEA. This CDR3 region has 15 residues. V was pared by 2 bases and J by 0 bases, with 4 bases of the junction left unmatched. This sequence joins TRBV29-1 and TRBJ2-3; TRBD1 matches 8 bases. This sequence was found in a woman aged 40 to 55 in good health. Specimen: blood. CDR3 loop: CSVEPGQESTDTQYF. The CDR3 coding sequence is TGCAGCGTTGAACCGGGACAGGAAAGCACAGATACGCAGTATTTT.